This T cell receptor beta chain was captured in a study of blood T cell repertoires in COVID-19. About the research overall: COVID-19 samples collected from the United States, Italy and Spain covered acute and convalescent phases.

The germline V gene encodes CDR1 MNHEY and CDR2 SVGEGT. This CDR3 has 15 residues. After removal of 0 bases from V and 6 bases from J, the junction contained 5 bases not matched to a gene. Measured with immunoSEQ multiplex PCR; TCRdb has only the in-frame clones, and not every one. This table has 120,000 or so clones, around 87% appearing once. The sample was peripheral blood. J is TRBJ2-1 and V is TRBV6-2 or TRBV6-3; 7 bases align to TRBD2. This TCR was sampled from a woman aged 55-69 years with acute or convalescent COVID-19. The CDR3 DNA is TGTGCCAGCAGTTACTCAGGCGGGAGCGTCAATGAGCAGTTCTTC. This gives the protein CASSYSGGSVNEQFF.